These 17 T cell receptor beta chains were sequenced from one sample in a study of shared clonotypes between healthy human individuals (dated by TCRdb to the early 2020s). CD8 naive samples were obtained by positive selection for CCR7 among CD45RO-negative cells, yielding a CD45RA+CCR7+ population from which TemRA cells were excluded. The method behind the library was the immunoSEQ multiplex PCR assay. TCRdb retrieved this table from immuneACCESS and kept in-frame rearrangements only. Not all clones are present; in checked studies, unresolved V genes account for under half, and no reason is known for the remainder. In this sample the table shows 2 million to 2.5 million clones, around 93% of which occur a single time. About 1.5% of the sample comes from the top ten. Material for sequencing was naive CD8+ T cells from PBMCs. The sample's cell subset or site, from its label and the paper: CD45RA+CCR7+. Every receptor here comes from a man between 18 and 35 years old in good health. Some clones in this sample may be carry-over from other donors' samples.

About this clone: Other DNA sequences of this sample code for an identical CDR3. V usage is TRBV27 and J usage is TRBJ2-3, with D possibly TRBD2 on 5 matching bases. The CDR3 loop spans 14 amino acids. V shed 1 base and J shed 1 base, with 6 bases lying between them. Germline V gene data show CDR1 as MNHEY and CDR2 as SMNVEV (reference sequence). DNA for the CDR3: TGTGCCAGCAGTTTATTGGGAGGCACAGATACGCAGTATTTT. Translated, it gives CASSLLGGTDTQYF.

CDR3 residues: CASSLGTLNQPQHF. In DNA form, the CDR3 reads TGTGCCAGCAGCTTAGGTACTTTAAATCAGCCCCAGCATTTT. This chain links TRBV7-9 with TRBJ1-5, with D hard to call. Trimming removed 1 base from V and 4 bases from J, with 8 bases in between. Germline loops: CDR1 SEHNR, CDR2 FQNEAQ (reference sequence). The CDR3 has 14 amino acids. The variable domain in full, completed from reference TRBV7-9 and TRBJ1-5, reads DTGVSQNPRHKITKRGQNVTFRCDPISEHNRLYWYRQTLGQGPEFLTYFQNEAQLEKSRLLSDRFSAERPKGSFSTLEIQRTEQGDSAMYLCASSLGTLNQPQHFGDGTRLSIL.

V and J are TRBV19 and TRBJ2-1, with D perhaps matching TRBD2 (6 bases). The ends were cut back, 1 base at V and 3 bases at J, with 10 bases in the middle. The CDR3 totals 15 residues. CDR1 LNHDA and CDR2 SQIVND come from the germline V gene (reference sequence). In DNA form, the CDR3 reads TGTGCCAGTAGTATAGGAGCTAGCGACTACAATGAGCAGTTCTTC. It codes for CASSIGASDYNEQFF.

V gene TRBV7-3 combines with J gene TRBJ2-7, with 7 bases lining up with TRBD1. CDR1 and CDR2 from the germline V gene are SGHTA and FQGTGA. The CDR3 is 13 amino acids. With V trimmed by 2 bases and J by 5 bases, 3 bases remained unmatched. CDR3 region: CASSLDRDHEQYF. DNA for the CDR3: TGTGCCAGCAGCTTAGACAGGGACCACGAGCAGTACTTC.

Turning to this clone: The sample contains more than one DNA sequence encoding this CDR3. DNA of the CDR3: TGTGCCAGCAGCTTGGGGCGGAATCAGCCCCAGCATTTT. Translating it yields CASSLGRNQPQHF. The rearrangement joins TRBV5-6 to TRBJ1-5; D is ambiguous. Germline CDR1 and CDR2: SGHDT and YYEEEE. The CDR3 contains 13 residues. With 0 bases removed from V and 4 bases from J, the gap between germline ends came to 5 bases.

This rearrangement joins TRBV28 to TRBJ1-1; the D is unclear. This CDR3 has 14 residues. The germline V and J ends were trimmed by 3 bases and 5 bases, with 13 bases remaining between them. Germline CDR1 is MDHEN and CDR2 is SYDVKM. CDR3 sequence reads: CASSFAPGGTEAFF. The CDR3 DNA sequence: TGTGCCAGCAGTTTCGCGCCCGGAGGGACTGAAGCTTTCTTT.

This clone was found once. The chain carries TRBV5-6 and TRBJ2-1; D unclear. Germline loops: CDR1 SGHDT, CDR2 YYEEEE. The CDR3 has 12 amino acids. Trimming shortened V by 1 base and J by 9 bases, and 8 bases separated the two germline ends. The DNA of the CDR3 is TGTGCCAGCAGCTTGAATTTTGGTGAGCAGTTCTTC. Protein: CASSLNFGEQFF.

The CDR3 region has the DNA TGTGCCAGCAGGCTAACCAGAGAGCCCTACAATGAGCAGTTCTTC. This sequence encodes CASRLTREPYNEQFF. V usage is TRBV6-5 and J usage is TRBJ2-1; D is uncertain. The V end lost 6 bases, the J end lost 2 bases, and 14 bases lay between the germline ends. Germline assignment: CDR1 MNHEY and CDR2 SVGAGI. This CDR3 has 15 amino acids.

The genes are TRBV9 and TRBJ2-7; 10 bases align to TRBD1. CDR3 length: 16 residues. Germline V CDR1 and CDR2: SGDLS, YYNGEE. V shed 3 bases, J shed 2 bases, and the junction held 8 bases outside the gene matches. The DNA of the CDR3 is TGTGCCAGCAGCGCAGACGACAGGGGGCCCACCTACGAGCAGTACTTC. It encodes CASSADDRGPTYEQYF.

V and J are TRBV19 and TRBJ1-5, with TRBD1 identical over 9 bases. The CDR3 consists of 16 residues. Germline loops: CDR1 LNHDA, CDR2 SQIVND (reference sequence). With V trimmed by 3 bases and J by 4 bases, 7 bases remained unmatched. The CDR3 bases are TGTGCCAGTAGTATGGACAGGGGAATTAGTAATCAGCCCCAGCATTTT. Its translation: CASSMDRGISNQPQHF.

The V gene is TRBV28, the J gene TRBJ2-7; TRBD2 agrees at 9 bases. Germline lookup yields CDR1 MDHEN and CDR2 SYDVKM. The CDR3 is made up of 14 amino acids. The ends lost 8 bases at V and 2 bases at J; junction bases unmatched: 7. The chain's CDR3 is CASAGLAGPYEQYF. The CDR3 DNA reads TGTGCCAGCGCCGGGCTAGCGGGGCCCTACGAGCAGTACTTC.

J is TRBJ2-7 and V is TRBV28; no definite D call. The V and J ends lost 1 base and 3 bases respectively, with 13 bases between them. There are 15 residues in the CDR3. Germline V gene sequence: CDR1 MDHEN, CDR2 SYDVKM. The CDR3 region is CASSLFPEKLYEQYF. In DNA form, the CDR3 reads TGTGCCAGCAGTTTATTCCCCGAAAAGCTCTACGAGCAGTACTTC.

This chain connects TRBV5-1 to TRBJ2-7; D not resolved. The CDR3 has 14 amino acids. CDR1 and CDR2 (germline): SGHRS, YFSETQ. V dropped 4 bases and J dropped 3 bases, with 14 bases sitting between them. The CDR3 protein is CASSLGGMGYEQYF. In DNA form, the CDR3 reads TGCGCCAGCAGCCTCGGCGGCATGGGCTACGAGCAGTACTTC.

This clone came up a few times. As DNA, the CDR3 is TGTGCCAGCAGCGAAGGAAGCGGGGAGCTGTTTTTT. Protein: CASSEGSGELFF. This chain links TRBV28 with TRBJ2-2; no clear D. The CDR3 length is 12 residues. Germline V gives CDR1 MDHEN, CDR2 SYDVKM. V was cut by 6 bases and J by 7 bases, with 9 bases left in between.

V is TRBV7-8 and J is TRBJ1-4; maybe TRBD1 (5 bases). The germline V and J ends were trimmed by 2 bases and 8 bases, with 15 bases remaining between them. Germline V gene lookup returns CDR1 SGHVS and CDR2 FQNEAQ. This CDR3 region has 15 residues. CDR3 sequence (DNA): TGTGCCAGCAGCTTATCGGGACCGTTCGGAGAAAAACTGTTTTTT. Translating it yields CASSLSGPFGEKLFF.

The chain carries TRBV9 and TRBJ2-1; the D gene is possibly TRBD1 (6 bases). The CDR3 loop spans 14 amino acids. Germline V gene sequence: CDR1 SGDLS, CDR2 YYNGEE. V lost 3 bases to trimming and J lost 5 bases, with 12 bases between them. The CDR3 spells CASSAAWTDNEQFF. The CDR3 region has the DNA TGTGCCAGCAGCGCAGCCTGGACAGACAATGAGCAGTTCTTC.

This clone was observed a few times. The chain couples TRBV7-9 to TRBJ1-1; TRBD1 might be the D (5 bases). CDR1 SEHNR and CDR2 FQNEAQ come from the germline V gene (reference sequence). V was pared by 5 bases and J by 6 bases, with 19 bases between. The CDR3 extends over 15 amino acids. In DNA, the CDR3 is TGTGCCAGCAGCGCGGCGGGCAGGGCAAGCCCTGAAGCTTTCTTT. Encoded protein: CASSAAGRASPEAFF.